The clone carrying this T cell receptor beta chain has a count of ten or more. One end of the junction fails to match germline, which may point to a read error. The source of the sample is a study of blood T cells in healthy people across ages. Primers used in a second PCR of about 7 to 12 cycles were a sample-barcoded 5' primer and a J-beta primer mix. A single record per CDR3 protein comes from TCRdb applying MiXCR to the 5' RACE reads. The sample shows around 1.5 million distinct CDR3 sequences, about 31% of them seen only once. CDR3 size: 15 residues. Looked up from germline, CDR1 is SGHRS and CDR2 is YFSETQ.

The TCR was taken from a woman aged 25 to 39 in good health. The specimen sequenced was blood. The chain joins TRBV5-1 to TRBJ2-1, with TRBD2 matching over 9 bases. The CDR3 DNA is TGTGCCAGCAGCACGCGGGGGGGCTCCTACAATGAGCAGTTCTTC. It specifies CASSTRGGSYNEQFF.